This TCR beta chain comes out of a study of blood T cell repertoires in COVID-19. The age range of participants was about 18 to 100 years, with residence in about two dozen US areas. Participants' own reports of clinical history determined their cohort assignment. The study counted Cohort 3 donors as recovered given two negative PCRs, clearance, or symptom resolution. As originally analysed: Quantification of nucleated cells was approximated via reference gene primer amplification. Method: immunoSEQ multiplex PCR; TCRdb's copy keeps in-frame clones and lacks some. V and J calls and clone size follow that table, whereas D and trimming were derived from the DNA. This sample yields around 170,000 clones, of which 86% are seen a single time; about 9.7% belongs to the top ten. The sequence came from a woman between 25 and 40 years old who had recovered from COVID-19. Sequencing input: PBMCs or T cells enriched from blood (not recorded which).

CDR3 in amino acids: CASRGTGGGHSTDTQYF. The CDR3 nucleotides are TGTGCCAGCAGGGGGACAGGGGGCGGACACTCGACAGATACGCAGTATTTT. This chain links TRBV2 with TRBJ2-3; 12 bases agree with TRBD1. The CDR3 loop spans 17 amino acids. Per the germline V gene, CDR1 is SNHLY and CDR2 is FYNNEI. J lost 3 bases, V lost 6 bases, and 10 bases had no gene match.